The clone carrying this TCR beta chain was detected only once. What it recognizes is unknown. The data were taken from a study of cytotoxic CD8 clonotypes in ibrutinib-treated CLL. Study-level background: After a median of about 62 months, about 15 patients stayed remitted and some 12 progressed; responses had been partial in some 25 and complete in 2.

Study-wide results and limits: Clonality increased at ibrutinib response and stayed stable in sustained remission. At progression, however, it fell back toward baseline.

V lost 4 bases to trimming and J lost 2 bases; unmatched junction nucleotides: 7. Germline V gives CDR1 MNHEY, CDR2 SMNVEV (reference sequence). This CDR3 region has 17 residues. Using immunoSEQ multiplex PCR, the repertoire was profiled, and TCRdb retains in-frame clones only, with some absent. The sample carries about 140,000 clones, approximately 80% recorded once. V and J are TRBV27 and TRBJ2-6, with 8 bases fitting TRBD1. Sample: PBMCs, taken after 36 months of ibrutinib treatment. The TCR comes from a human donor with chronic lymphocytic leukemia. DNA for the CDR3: TGTGCCAGCAGTTCCCCGGACAGGGTCCCTGGGGCCAACGTCCTGACTTTC. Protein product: CASSSPDRVPGANVLTF.